A single TCR beta chain is shown here with its context. It has no known antigen specificity. The sample holds no much larger clone one base away, and base qualities are not on file. The data originate from a study of blood T cell repertoires in COVID-19 (dated by TCRdb to the early 2020s). For the study in its entirety: Collaborator samples came from the United States, Italy and Spain and covered acute and convalescent phases of COVID-19. The material from the prospective study consisted of cDNA or gDNA derived from T cells, B-cell-depleted T cells, or PBMCs. Subjects who had been exposed to COVID-19, were actively infected with it, or had recovered from it provided the deeply sampled blood TCRbeta repertoires that made up the dataset. The repertoires were released in a freely available public database meant as a resource for research on the immune response to SARS-CoV-2. Samples were obtained from the ongoing ImmuneRACE study (first 160 participants) and from 1,000 to 1,500 subjects provided by 6 global collaborators. Nearly every sample came with metadata listing a de-identified subject ID, COVID-19 status, age in years and sex. Where HLA class I and class II types were available, the types were taken from metadata supplied by the sample provider, not from assay-based typing.

The collaborating institutions used their own protocols to collect whole blood in K2EDTA tubes. For TCRbeta analysis, collaborators shipped samples in one of three forms: frozen whole blood, isolated PBMCs, or DNA extracted from either of those sample types. Overall study outcomes, separate from this receptor: The quantity of clinical and demographic metadata differed by source and by participant and was supplied without curation.

The immunoSEQ Assay, a bias-controlled multiplex PCR, was used to amplify TCRbeta CDR3 regions from genomic DNA. As for the original processing: The number of nucleated cells in each sample was estimated by amplification of reference gene primers within the assay. To quantify the absolute abundance of each unique TCRbeta CDR3 rearrangement, sequence reads were collapsed and filtered. For each sample, productive Simpson clonality was calculated by taking the square root of Simpson's diversity index across productive rearrangements. Held by TCRdb, this immuneACCESS table contains in-frame sequences only and omits some clones. Under half of the omission traces to an unresolved V gene where checked; the cause of the rest is unknown. That table is the source of V, J and clone size, and D and trimming were worked out from the DNA. The sample includes some 160,000 clones, with around 84% observed a single time. Around 5% of the sample is taken by the ten largest.

The receptor comes from a woman in her forties or fifties with acute or convalescent COVID-19. The material sequenced was peripheral blood.

The nucleotide sequence is given as TGTGCCAGCAGCTTAGCCGGGACTAGCGGGGGGATGGATGAGCAGTTCTTC. It encodes CASSLAGTSGGMDEQFF. The V gene is TRBV7-9 and the J gene is TRBJ2-1, with 15 bases in between that match TRBD2. V loses 0 bases at its end and J loses 8 bases; junction bases beyond the gene matches: 5. The CDR3 numbers 17 residues from cysteine through phenylalanine. The CDR3 DNA has 51 bases and is translated from base 1. The germline V gene (reference sequence) sets CDR1 to SEHNR and CDR2 to FQNEAQ. The full variable domain, completed from the reference TRBV7-9 and TRBJ2-1 proteins outside the CDR3, reads DTGVSQNPRHKITKRGQNVTFRCDPISEHNRLYWYRQTLGQGPEFLTYFQNEAQLEKSRLLSDRFSAERPKGSFSTLEIQRTEQGDSAMYLCASSLAGTSGGMDEQFFGPGTRLTVL.